This TCR beta chain comes out of a study of T cells in Graves' hyperthyroidism and ophthalmopathy. RNA transcripts yielded amplified TCR beta CDR3 regions. HTBI primers were the set used in a first-round RT-PCR of the TCR CDR3. TCRdb re-analysed the multiplex PCR reads in MiXCR, keeping a single row per CDR3 protein. The table has some 400,000 distinct CDR3 sequences, roughly 13% seen once. Hyperthyroidism was newly diagnosed in patients aged 18 to 65 (duration under 2 months). This CDR3 region has 18 residues. V was pared by 3 bases and J by 0 bases, with 14 bases of the junction left unmatched. The V gene's germline CDR1 is SGDLS and CDR2 YYNGEE. This clonotype has a handful of counts.

The sequencing input was blood. This chain connects TRBV9 to TRBJ2-5, with TRBD2 matching over 7 bases. This TCR derives from a man aged 30 to 45 with Graves' hyperthyroidism that later progressed to Graves' ophthalmopathy. CDR3 sequence: CASSAPVFGGSHQETQYF. In nucleotides, the CDR3 is TGTGCCAGCAGCGCCCCTGTTTTCGGCGGGAGCCACCAAGAGACCCAGTACTTC.